This T cell receptor beta chain was sequenced during a study of T cells in Graves' hyperthyroidism and ophthalmopathy. Study results and caveats: Blood samples included most of the expanded thyroid clonotypes exceeding 0.001. Ophthalmopathy was told apart from stable hyperthyroidism by a 13 V-J model.

To note about this clonotype: Its antigen is unidentified.

J lost 8 bases, V lost 6 bases, and 12 bases had no gene match. The CDR3 spans 15 residues. Germline V lookup: CDR1 MDHEN, CDR2 SYDVKM. Researchers took RNA transcripts and amplified the TCR beta CDR3 regions from them. The study used the HTBI primer set for a first-round RT-PCR of the TCR CDR3. A single record per CDR3 protein comes from TCRdb applying MiXCR to the multiplex PCR reads. The data contain about 640,000 distinct CDR3 sequences, roughly 15% of them singletons. Isolation of PBMCs was performed on roughly 9 ml fresh peripheral blood. The rearrangement joins TRBV28 to TRBJ2-1; 8 bases map to TRBD2. The receptor was isolated from a woman between 45 and 65 years old with Graves' ophthalmopathy. The sequencing sample was made of blood. CDR3 amino acids: CASRTGTSVRDEQFF. The DNA of the CDR3 is TGTGCCAGCAGGACCGGGACTAGTGTCCGCGATGAGCAGTTCTTC.